This T cell receptor beta chain was sequenced for a study of response to subunit inactivated influenza vaccine. General study results and limits: Each seasonal influenza vaccination recruits few new T cells, the authors suggested.

Germline CDR1 is MNHNY and CDR2 is SVGAGI (reference sequence). The CDR3 spans 13 residues. The germline V and J ends were trimmed by 2 bases and 7 bases, with 12 bases remaining between them. A note on this clonotype: What it recognizes is unknown.

In TCRdb, the RT-PCR reads were re-called with MiXCR into one record per CDR3 protein. The profile shows about 650,000 distinct CDR3 sequences, around 15% of them singletons. The chain joins TRBV6-6 to TRBJ2-7, with D hard to call. The sequence was collected from a man aged 50 or older who received an inactivated influenza vaccine. Sequenced here: PBMCs from blood, sampled about 14 days before vaccination. The CDR3 DNA follows: TGTGCCAGCAGTTACCCCAGCGAAAGGGAGCAGTACTTC. It translates to CASSYPSEREQYF.